These T cell receptor beta chains were read from a single sample in a study of blood T cells in healthy people across ages. MiXCR was run by TCRdb on the 5' RACE reads, yielding one entry per CDR3 protein. The sample consists of roughly 1,100,000 distinct CDR3 sequences, almost 25% of them appearing once. These data also formed part of another study, on T cells of mothers and their children.

Specimen: blood. The receptors here all came from a girl aged 2 to 10 in good health. Each CDR3 is given with its conserved first and last residue. The size of a clone is reported for some rows only, either as once, few or many, or as a class for expanded clones.

J | V | size | CDR3
TRBJ2-4 | TRBV24-1 | few | CATSDPEASGVPTSIQYF
TRBJ1-2 | TRBV9 | few | CASSVFSDADYGYTF
TRBJ2-7 | TRBV29-1 | few | CSVVGPQGLGYEQYF
- | TRBV5-1 | few | CASGPDGGHYEQYF
TRBJ2-7 | TRBV4-3 | many | CASSLDGTGVNEQYF
TRBJ2-7 | TRBV28 | - | CASSRGQLLYEQYF
TRBJ2-2 | TRBV6-1 | - | CASSEYRGDTGELFF
TRBJ2-5 | TRBV9 | - | CASSALREETQYF
TRBJ2-3 | TRBV11-3 | few | CASSPGLRRATDTQYF
TRBJ2-7 | TRBV3-1 | few | CASSQVLAIYEQYF
TRBJ1-2 | TRBV18 | few | CASSFLPGTGNGYTF
TRBJ1-1 | TRBV29-1 | few | CSVAGDMNTEAFF
TRBJ2-7 | TRBV21-1 | many | CASTGYEQYF
TRBJ2-7 | TRBV23-1 | few | CASRPCGRKTYEQYF
TRBJ1-2 | TRBV12-3/TRBV12-4 | few | CASSLATLGNGYTF
- | TRBV7-2 | few | CASSLAQGASYEQYF
TRBJ2-5 | TRBV6-5 | few | CASSYSTSGGQETQYF
TRBJ2-3 | TRBV9 | - | CASSTPSWGQETQYF
TRBJ1-2 | TRBV19 | many | CASKSDVQGDYGYTF
TRBJ2-5 | TRBV27 | few | CASSLWVGGRAGETQYF
- | TRBV2 | - | CASSSRSASRGNEQFF
TRBJ1-1 | TRBV12-3/TRBV12-4 | - | CASSLALRGTNTEAFF
TRBJ2-2 | TRBV7-2 | few | CASSLVSRAAGELFF
TRBJ1-2 | TRBV4-2 | - | CASSQGLADGYTF
TRBJ2-7 | TRBV5-5 | - | CASSSPTVRPYEQYF
TRBJ2-7 | TRBV4-2 | - | CASSQGSPGAGEQYF
TRBJ2-5 | TRBV12-3/TRBV12-4 | - | CASSFLYGGQETQYF
TRBJ2-2 | TRBV7-9 | many | CASSEGSGELFF
TRBJ2-6 | TRBV2 | few | CASSEALTRTPTSGANVLTF
TRBJ2-3 | TRBV7-9 | few | CASSFRQKREGTDTQYF
TRBJ1-3 | TRBV18 | few | CASSPVSGNTIYF
TRBJ2-2 | TRBV7-9 | - | CASSPPGGPNTGELFF
TRBJ2-7 | TRBV20-1 | few | CSARSPAKSYEQYF
TRBJ2-1 | TRBV9 | - | CASSEAGESYIEQFF
TRBJ2-5 | TRBV29-1 | - | CSVAPGQGEETQYF
TRBJ2-7 | TRBV10-3 | - | CAISEGGTGGNEQYF
TRBJ1-2 | TRBV20-1 | once | CSARGLRDYGYTF
TRBJ1-1 | TRBV12-3/TRBV12-4 | - | CASSFLGVPEAFF
TRBJ2-5 | TRBV7-2 | few | CASSYPGLTETQYF
TRBJ2-2 | TRBV6-2/TRBV6-3 | - | CASHPLLTAGYTGELFF
TRBJ2-2 | TRBV29-1 | many | CSVAGDTGELFF
TRBJ2-7 | TRBV11-2 | - | CASSLEGGLLYEQYF
TRBJ2-5 | TRBV29-1 | few | CSAEQGKETQYF
TRBJ1-4 | TRBV9 | - | CASSVGGTFEKLFF
TRBJ1-1 | TRBV5-1 | few | CASSFAQGSEAFF
TRBJ2-7 | TRBV4-3 | - | CASSQDASDSYEQYF
TRBJ2-7 | TRBV4-1 | few | CASRGTGGGYEQYF
TRBJ1-5 | TRBV5-1 | - | CASSLDGQINQPQHF
TRBJ2-5 | TRBV20-1 | - | CSAESGTSGRRAETQYF
TRBJ2-5 | TRBV7-2 | once | CASSPGTPFQETQYF
TRBJ2-7 | TRBV20-1 | many | CSAREIIPYEQYF